This T cell receptor beta chain derives from a study of T-cell memory formation after mild COVID-19. Trimming left V 5 bases short and J 2 bases short, with 23 bases between. The CDR3 extends over 18 amino acids. Looked up from germline, CDR1 is MNHEY and CDR2 is SVGAGI. TCRdb re-called the 5' RACE reads through MiXCR, storing one row per CDR3 protein. The sample includes hundreds of thousands of distinct CDR3 sequences, 20% to 25% of them seen just once. This chain joins TRBV6-5 and TRBJ2-3, with a possible D match to TRBD1 (6 bases). The sequence was collected from an adult woman who had mild COVID-19 (a few samples of this study predate the infection). Cell type and time point are not known. The sequenced sample was PBMCs or a T cell subset sorted from them (not recorded which). CDR3 loop: CASSQPLTGKGHTDTQYF. As DNA, the CDR3 is TGTGCCAGCAGTCAGCCACTTACAGGGAAGGGTCACACAGATACGCAGTATTTT.